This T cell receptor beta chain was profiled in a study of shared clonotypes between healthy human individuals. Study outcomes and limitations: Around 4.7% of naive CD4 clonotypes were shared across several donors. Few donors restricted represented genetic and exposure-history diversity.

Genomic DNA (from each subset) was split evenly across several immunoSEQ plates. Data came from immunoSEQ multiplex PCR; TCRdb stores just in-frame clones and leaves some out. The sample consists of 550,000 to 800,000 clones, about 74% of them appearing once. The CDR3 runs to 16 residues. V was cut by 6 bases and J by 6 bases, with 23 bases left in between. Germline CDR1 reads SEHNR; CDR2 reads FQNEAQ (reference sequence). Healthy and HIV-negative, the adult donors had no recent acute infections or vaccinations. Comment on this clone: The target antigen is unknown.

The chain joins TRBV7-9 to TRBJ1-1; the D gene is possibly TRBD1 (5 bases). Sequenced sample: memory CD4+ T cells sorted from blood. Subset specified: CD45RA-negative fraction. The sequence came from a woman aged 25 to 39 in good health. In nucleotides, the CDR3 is TGTGCCAGCAGGCGGCCTGAGGGGCGCCTAGGGGCTGAAGCTTTCTTT. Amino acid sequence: CASRRPEGRLGAEAFF.